The 9 T cell receptor beta chains below come from one sample, sequenced in a study of regulatory T cells in long-lasting Graves disease. Construction of the TCR beta libraries employed iRepertoire HTBI primers in conjunction with Arm-PCR of CDR3 regions. MiXCR, applied by TCRdb to the multiplex PCR reads, yields one record per CDR3 protein. The table records 400,000 to 500,000 distinct CDR3 sequences, roughly 17% of them present only once. Time point defined: newly diagnosed GD, antithyroid drugs for less than 3 months. RNA from PBMCs was the source of the TCR library. This sample was also put to use in a study of T cells in Graves' hyperthyroidism and ophthalmopathy.

The specimen was peripheral blood mononuclear cells (PBMCs), collected at new diagnosis, from a patient treated with antithyroid drugs. These receptors came from a woman in her 30s with Graves disease.

The table lists this clonotype with a few counts. The junction differs from germline at one of its ends, possibly a read error. This CDR3 is CASSFRRGDLWDF. CDR3 in DNA: TGTGCCAGCAGCTTCAGACGAGGCGACTTGTGGGACTTC. This chain uses TRBV5-4 with TRBJ2-7; D remains ambiguous. CDR1 SGHNT and CDR2 YYREEE come from the germline V gene (reference sequence). This CDR3 is built from 13 residues.

The genes are TRBV15 and TRBJ2-2, with 9 bases fitting TRBD1. The CDR3 totals 17 residues. Germline CDR1 and CDR2: LNHNV and YYDKDF (reference sequence). The ends lost 2 bases at V and 4 bases at J; junction bases unmatched: 8. As DNA, the CDR3 is TGTGCCACCAGCAGATCCCGGGGGACAGGGTTCACCGGGGAGCTGTTTTTT. As protein: CATSRSRGTGFTGELFF.

This clonotype was recorded many times. V usage is TRBV28 and J usage is TRBJ2-7; tentative D call: TRBD1 (5 bases). The CDR3 is made up of 14 amino acids. The V end was cut by 3 bases, the J end by 4 bases, with 13 bases between. Per germline, CDR1 MDHEN and CDR2 SYDVKM. The CDR3 DNA reads TGTGCCAGCAGTTTGGCAGGGCCATCTTACGAGCAGTACTTC. Translation gives CASSLAGPSYEQYF. Variable domain in full (rest from reference TRBV28 and TRBJ2-7): DVKVTQSSRYLVKRTGEKVFLECVQDMDHENMFWYRQDPGLGLRLIYFSYDVKMKEKGDIPEGYSVSREKKERFSLILESASTNQTSMYLCASSLAGPSYEQYFGPGTRLTVT.

This clonotype was observed many times. CDR3 sequence: CASSPTGKSYNEQFF. CDR3 sequence (DNA): TGTGCCAGCAGTCCCACCGGGAAGTCCTACAATGAGCAGTTCTTC. The chain recombines TRBV6-1 with TRBJ2-1, with D possibly matching TRBD2 (5 bases). Trimming removed 5 bases at V and 1 base at J, with 12 bases between. There are 15 residues in the CDR3. Germline values: CDR1 MNHNS, CDR2 SASEGT.

This clonotype has ten or more counts. V usage is TRBV27 and J usage is TRBJ1-2, with TRBD1 as a possible D gene (6 bases). The CDR3 extends over 15 amino acids. V lost 0 bases and J 8 bases, leaving 16 bases between the germline ends. The V gene's germline CDR1 is MNHEY and CDR2 SMNVEV (reference sequence). DNA for the CDR3: TGTGCCAGCAGTTTATCAATTGCAGGGGACCTGGGCTACACCTTC. It yields the protein CASSLSIAGDLGYTF.

This clonotype was picked up many times. The chain has TRBV7-2 and TRBJ2-7; 10 positions match TRBD2. Trimming took 5 bases from V and 7 from J; bases not matched to a gene: 8. Germline V gene sequence: CDR1 SGHTA, CDR2 FQGNSA. The CDR3 runs to 14 residues. Here the CDR3 DNA reads TGTGCCAGCAGCCCGGGACTAGCGCCAGGGGAGCAGTACTTC. Amino acid sequence: CASSPGLAPGEQYF.

This clonotype showed up many times. The rearrangement joins TRBV20-1 to TRBJ2-7; TRBD2 might be the D (6 bases). Germline V gives CDR1 DFQATT, CDR2 SNEGSKA (reference sequence). The CDR3 is made up of 14 amino acids. V lost 0 bases to trimming and J lost 5 bases, with 14 bases between them. CDR3 amino acids: CSARDLGGKNEQYF. Here the CDR3 DNA reads TGCAGTGCTAGAGATCTGGGGGGTAAGAACGAGCAGTACTTC.

This clonotype was found a few times. The chain is built from TRBV5-1 and TRBJ2-6; D call uncertain. V gave up 4 bases and J gave up 3 bases, with 11 bases separating them. Looked up from germline, CDR1 is SGHRS and CDR2 is YFSETQ. This CDR3 has 15 amino acids. The CDR3 DNA reads TGCGCCAGCAGCGGGGATCTGGGTGGGGCCAACGTCCTGACTTTC. It yields the protein CASSGDLGGANVLTF.

The chain couples TRBV28 to TRBJ2-2, with 9 bases matching TRBD1. Trimming removed 5 bases from V and 7 bases from J; junction bases left unmatched: 14. CDR1 and CDR2 from the germline V gene are MDHEN and SYDVKM. CDR3 length: 17 amino acids. This CDR3 is CASSVTPGTGNGGELFF. CDR3 nucleotide sequence: TGTGCCAGCAGTGTTACCCCCGGGACAGGGAATGGCGGGGAGCTGTTTTTT. The whole variable domain, remainder taken from reference TRBV28 and TRBJ2-2, is DVKVTQSSRYLVKRTGEKVFLECVQDMDHENMFWYRQDPGLGLRLIYFSYDVKMKEKGDIPEGYSVSREKKERFSLILESASTNQTSMYLCASSVTPGTGNGGELFFGEGSRLTVL.